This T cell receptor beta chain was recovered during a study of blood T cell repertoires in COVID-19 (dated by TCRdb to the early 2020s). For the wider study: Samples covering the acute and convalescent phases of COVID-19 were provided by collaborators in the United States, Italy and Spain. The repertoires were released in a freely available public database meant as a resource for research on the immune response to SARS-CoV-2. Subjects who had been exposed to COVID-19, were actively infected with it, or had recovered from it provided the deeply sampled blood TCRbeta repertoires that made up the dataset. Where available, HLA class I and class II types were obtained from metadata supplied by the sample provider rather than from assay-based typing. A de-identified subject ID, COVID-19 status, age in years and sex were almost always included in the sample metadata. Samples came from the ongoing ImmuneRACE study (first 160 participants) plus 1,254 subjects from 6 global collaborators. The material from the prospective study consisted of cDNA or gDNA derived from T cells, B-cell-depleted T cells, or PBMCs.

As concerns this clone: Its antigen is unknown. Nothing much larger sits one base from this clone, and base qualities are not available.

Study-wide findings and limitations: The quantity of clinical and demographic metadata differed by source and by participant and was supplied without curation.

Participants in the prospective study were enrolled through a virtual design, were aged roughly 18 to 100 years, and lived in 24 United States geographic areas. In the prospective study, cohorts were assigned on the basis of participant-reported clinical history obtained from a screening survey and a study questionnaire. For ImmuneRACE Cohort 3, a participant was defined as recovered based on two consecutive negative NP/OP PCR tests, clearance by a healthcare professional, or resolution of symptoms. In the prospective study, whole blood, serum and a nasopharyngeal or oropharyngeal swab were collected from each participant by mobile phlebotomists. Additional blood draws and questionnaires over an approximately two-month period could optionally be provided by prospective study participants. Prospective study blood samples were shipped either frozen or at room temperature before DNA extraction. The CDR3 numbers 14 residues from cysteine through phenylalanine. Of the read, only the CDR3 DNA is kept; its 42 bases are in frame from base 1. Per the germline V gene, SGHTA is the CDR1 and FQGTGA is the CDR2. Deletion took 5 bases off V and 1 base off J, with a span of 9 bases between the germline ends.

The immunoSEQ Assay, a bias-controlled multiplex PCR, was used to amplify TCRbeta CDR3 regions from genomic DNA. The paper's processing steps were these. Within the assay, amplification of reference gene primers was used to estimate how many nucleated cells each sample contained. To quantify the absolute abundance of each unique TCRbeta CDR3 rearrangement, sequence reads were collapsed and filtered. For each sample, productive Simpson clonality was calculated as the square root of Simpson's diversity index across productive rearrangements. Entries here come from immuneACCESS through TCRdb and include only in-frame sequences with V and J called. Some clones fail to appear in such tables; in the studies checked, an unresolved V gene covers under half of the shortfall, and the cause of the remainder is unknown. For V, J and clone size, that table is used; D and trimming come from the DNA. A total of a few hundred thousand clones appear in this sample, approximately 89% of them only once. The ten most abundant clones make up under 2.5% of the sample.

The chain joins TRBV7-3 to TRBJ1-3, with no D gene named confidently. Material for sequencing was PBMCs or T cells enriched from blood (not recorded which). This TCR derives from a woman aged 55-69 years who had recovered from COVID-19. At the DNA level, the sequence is TGTGCCAGCAGCGTAGAGGGATCTGGAAACACCATATATTTT. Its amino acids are CASSVEGSGNTIYF.